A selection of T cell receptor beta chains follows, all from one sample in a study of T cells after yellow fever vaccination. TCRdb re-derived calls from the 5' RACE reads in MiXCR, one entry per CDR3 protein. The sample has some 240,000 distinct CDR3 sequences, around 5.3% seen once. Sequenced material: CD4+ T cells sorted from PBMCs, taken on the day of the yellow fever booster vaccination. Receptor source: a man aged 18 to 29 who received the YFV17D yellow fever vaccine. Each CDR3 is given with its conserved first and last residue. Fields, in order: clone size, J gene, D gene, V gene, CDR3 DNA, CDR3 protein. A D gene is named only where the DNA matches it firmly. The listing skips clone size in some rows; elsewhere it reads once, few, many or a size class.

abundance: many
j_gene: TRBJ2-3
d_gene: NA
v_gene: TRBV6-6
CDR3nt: TGTGCCAGCAGTTACTCTTCAGACAGTCGTACGCAGTATTTT
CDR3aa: CASSYSSDSRTQYF

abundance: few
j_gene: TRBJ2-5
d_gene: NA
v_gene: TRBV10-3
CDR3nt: TGTGCCATCAGTGGAGGGGGGGCAGAGACCCAGTACTTC
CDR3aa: CAISGGGAETQYF

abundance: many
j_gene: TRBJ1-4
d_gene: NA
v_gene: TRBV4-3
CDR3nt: TGCGCCAGCAGCCAAGATGGGGGAGAAAAACTGTTTTTT
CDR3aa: CASSQDGGEKLFF

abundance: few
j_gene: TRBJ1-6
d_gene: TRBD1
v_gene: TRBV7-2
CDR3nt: TGTGCCAGCAGCTTATACAGGGGTTCCTATAATTCACCCCTCCACTTT
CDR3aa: CASSLYRGSYNSPLHF

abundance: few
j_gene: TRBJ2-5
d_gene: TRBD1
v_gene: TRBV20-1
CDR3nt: TGCAGTGTCAGACAGGGGTTCCAAGAGACCCAGTACTTC
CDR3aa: CSVRQGFQETQYF

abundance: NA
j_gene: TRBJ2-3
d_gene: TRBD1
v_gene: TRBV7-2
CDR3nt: TGTGCCAGCAGCACCCGACAGGGAGGCACAGATACGCAGTATTTT
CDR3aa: CASSTRQGGTDTQYF

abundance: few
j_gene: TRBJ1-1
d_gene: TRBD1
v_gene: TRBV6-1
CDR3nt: TGTGCCAGCAGCCCCGGACAGGGCGAAGCTTTCTTT
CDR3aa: CASSPGQGEAFF

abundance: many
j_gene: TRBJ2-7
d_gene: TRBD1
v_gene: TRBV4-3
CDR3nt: TGCGCCAGCAGCCGCGGATTGACAGGGGGGAGAGAGCAGTACTTC
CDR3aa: CASSRGLTGGREQYF

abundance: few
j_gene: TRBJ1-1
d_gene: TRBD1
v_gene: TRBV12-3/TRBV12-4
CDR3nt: TGTGCCAGCGGGGGACAGGGACGTGAAGCTTTCTTT
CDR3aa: CASGGQGREAFF

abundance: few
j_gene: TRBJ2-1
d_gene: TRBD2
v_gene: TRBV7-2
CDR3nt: TGTGCCAGCAGCCCCTCGCGGGCGGGGGGTAATGAGCAGTTCTTC
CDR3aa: CASSPSRAGGNEQFF

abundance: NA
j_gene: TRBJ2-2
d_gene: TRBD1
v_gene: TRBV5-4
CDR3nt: TGTGCCAGCAGCTTGATAGATCGCAGGGGGATTTCGAACACCGGGGAGCTGTTTTTT
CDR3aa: CASSLIDRRGISNTGELFF

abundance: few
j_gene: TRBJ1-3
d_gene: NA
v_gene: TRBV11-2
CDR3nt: TGTGCCAGCAGACCGCCGGGGGCAGCTGGAAACACCATATATTTT
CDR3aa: CASRPPGAAGNTIYF

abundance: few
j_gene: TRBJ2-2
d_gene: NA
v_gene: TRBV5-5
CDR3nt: TGTGCCAGCACCTCGGACGGGACCGGGGAGCTGTTTTTT
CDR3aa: CASTSDGTGELFF

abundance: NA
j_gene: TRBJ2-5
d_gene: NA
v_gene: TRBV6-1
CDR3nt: TGTGCCAGCAGTGATGGACCCGGCGAGACCCAGTACTTC
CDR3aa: CASSDGPGETQYF

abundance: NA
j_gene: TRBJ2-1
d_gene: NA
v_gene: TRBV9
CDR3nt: TGTGCCAGCAGCCCCGCTCCACAGGGTATGAATGAGCAGTTCTTC
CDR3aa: CASSPAPQGMNEQFF

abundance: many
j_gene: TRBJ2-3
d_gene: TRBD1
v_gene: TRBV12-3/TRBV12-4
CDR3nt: TGTGCCAGCACTAGGTGGCAGGGGGAAGCAGATACGCAGTATTTT
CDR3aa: CASTRWQGEADTQYF

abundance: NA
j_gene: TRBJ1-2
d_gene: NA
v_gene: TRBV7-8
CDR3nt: TGTGCCAGCAGCTTTAAGATAGCCAGGGAGGGCTACACCTTC
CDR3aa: CASSFKIAREGYTF